Below, 5 T cell receptor beta chains from the same sample are listed, as sequenced in a study of tumor-infiltrating lymphocytes in primary liver carcinoma. Production of TCR beta cDNA used 500 ng total RNA together with a constant-region primer. What produced the TCR beta libraries was three nested multiplex PCR rounds using slightly modified ARM-PCR. It was with TRBV1-TRBV30 forward primers and a C-beta reverse primer that the first two PCR rounds were run, at about 10 cycles each. TCRdb passed the multiplex PCR reads through MiXCR, listing each CDR3 protein once. The sample has around 54,000 distinct CDR3 sequences; about 80% are singletons. Co-extraction of RNA and DNA was performed on roughly 20-31 mg of unsorted bulk tissue. The sequenced material came from liver tumor tissue from sampling region 2. Subset described: tumor region T2, inferior pole. Receptors originate from a man aged 40-50 years with primary liver carcinoma and hepatitis B virus infection.

On this clonotype itself: One end of the junction does not line up with germline, which may come from a read error. The V gene is TRBV6-6, the J gene TRBJ1-3; 7 bases match TRBD1. CDR3 length equals 19 residues. The germline V gene encodes CDR1 MNHNY and CDR2 SVGAGI (reference sequence). DNA of the CDR3: TGTGCCAGCACTACCGTGACAGGGAAAGACTTCGCCTCTGGAGACACCATATATTTT. Translating it yields CASTTVTGKDFASGDTIYF.

Worth noting for this clonotype: At one end the junction does not follow the germline gene, possibly because of a read error. This chain links TRBV7-8 with TRBJ2-1, with D perhaps matching TRBD2 (5 bases). The germline gives CDR1 SGHVS, CDR2 FQNEAQ. The CDR3 is made up of 15 amino acids. The CDR3 DNA reads as TGTGTCAGCAACAAAAGAGGACTTGCGGACAATGAGCAGTTCTTC. It specifies CVSNKRGLADNEQFF.

This clonotype is a singleton in its sample. The junction and the germline gene differ at one end; a read error may be behind it. The chain links TRBV28 to TRBJ2-2; D perhaps matches TRBD2 (5 bases). Germline-derived CDR1 and CDR2 are MDHEN and SYDVKM. The CDR3 consists of 14 residues. The CDR3 protein is CASRQYLNTGELLF. The DNA of the CDR3 is TGTGCCAGCAGACAATACTTGAACACCGGGGAGCTGTTATTT.

The chain recombines TRBV7-8 with TRBJ2-7, with D tentatively TRBD1 (5 bases). Germline V CDR1 and CDR2: SGHVS, FQNEAQ. This CDR3 is 14 amino acids long. This CDR3 reads CGNSLDSEDYEQYF. The CDR3 DNA follows: TGTGGCAACAGCCTTGACAGCGAAGACTACGAGCAGTACTTC.

A note on this clonotype: Relative to the germline gene, one junction end is altered; a read error may explain this. This chain joins TRBV29-1 and TRBJ2-3; D uncertain. CDR3 length: 16 amino acids. Germline loops: CDR1 SQVTM, CDR2 ANQGSEA. The CDR3 spells CSAGPLSAESTDTQYF. In DNA form, the CDR3 reads TGCAGCGCCGGCCCGCTATCGGCTGAATCCACAGATACGCAGTATTTC.